Listed below are T cell receptor beta chains from one sample, sequenced in a study of T cells in Graves' hyperthyroidism and ophthalmopathy. TCRdb processed the multiplex PCR reads anew with MiXCR; each CDR3 protein has one entry. The sample yields 300,000 to 500,000 distinct CDR3 sequences, 11% to 15% seen once. Input material: blood. The receptors originated from a man aged 45 to 65 with Graves' ophthalmopathy. CDR3s include the opening cysteine and the closing phenylalanine or tryptophan. The D gene is left open where the match is weak. Expanded clones are given a class, and other clones once, few, many or no size at all.

D gene,J gene,V gene,clone size,CDR3 DNA,CDR3 protein
TRBD1,TRBJ2-1,TRBV19,.,TGTGCCACGGCGGACAGGGATGGCAATGAGCAGTTCTTC,CATADRDGNEQFF
TRBD2,TRBJ2-7,TRBV27,few,TGTGCCAGCAGTCCCTCGTCGGGGGGCGAGCAGTACTTC,CASSPSSGGEQYF
TRBD1,TRBJ2-7,TRBV27,once,TGTGCCAGCAGTTCCCCCGTAGGGGGCATAATCGAGCAGTACTTC,CASSSPVGGIIEQYF
TRBD1,TRBJ2-2,TRBV5-4,.,TGTGCCAGCAGCTCCCAGGACAGGACGAACACCGGGGAGCTGTTTTTT,CASSSQDRTNTGELFF
.,TRBJ2-2,TRBV11-2,many,TGTGCCAGCAGCTTATATCTCGGGACGGTGAACACCGGGGAGCTGTTTTTT,CASSLYLGTVNTGELFF
TRBD2,TRBJ2-7,TRBV20-1,few,TGCAGTGCTAAGACTATAGCGGGAGGCATCATGTACGAGCAGTACTTC,CSAKTIAGGIMYEQYF
TRBD1,TRBJ2-7,TRBV30,many,TGTGCCTGGGGACAGGGATCCTACGAGCAGTACTTC,CAWGQGSYEQYF
.,TRBJ1-4,TRBV25-1,few,TGTGCCAGCAGTGATCCACAAAGACAGACAACTAATGAAAAACTGTTTTTT,CASSDPQRQTTNEKLFF
.,TRBJ2-5,TRBV11-2,.,TGTGCCAGCAGCGAAGGGTTCGGGTCACGAGAGACCCAGTACTTC,CASSEGFGSRETQYF
.,TRBJ2-2,TRBV9,.,TGTGCCAGCAGCCCGAGGGCAGCGAACACCGGGGAGCTGTTTTTT,CASSPRAANTGELFF
.,TRBJ1-2,TRBV2,.,TGTGCCAGCGATGGTAGGGGCAACTATGGCCACACCTTC,CASDGRGNYGHTF
TRBD2,TRBJ2-7,TRBV5-1,many,TGCGCCAGCAGCGCTAGCGGGCCGGCCTACGAGCAGTACTTC,CASSASGPAYEQYF
TRBD1,TRBJ1-4,TRBV6-1,.,TGTGCCAGCAGTGAAAAGACAGGGGGCCAAGAAAAACTGTTTTTT,CASSEKTGGQEKLFF
.,TRBJ2-6,TRBV24-1,many,TGTGCCACCAGTTCTTCATGGGGGGCCAACGTCCTGACTTTC,CATSSSWGANVLTF
.,TRBJ2-3,TRBV11-3,.,.,CASSFYICSATPQGGTSSTDTQYF
.,TRBJ2-2,TRBV2,many,TGTGCCAGCCGTCCTAGCAGCGTAGAGGGGGAGCTGTTTTTT,CASRPSSVEGELFF
TRBD2,TRBJ2-1,TRBV12-5,.,TGTGCTAGTGGTTTGGGGGGGCTAGCGGGAGCTGAGCAGTTCTTC,CASGLGGLAGAEQFF
.,TRBJ2-7,TRBV30,.,TGTGCCTGGAGTGACGGACGCGGACCGGATTACGAGCAGTACTTC,CAWSDGRGPDYEQYF
.,TRBJ2-7,TRBV27,many,TGTGCCAGCAAAAAAGCGGACTCCTACGAGCAGTACTTC,CASKKADSYEQYF
.,TRBJ2-1,TRBV14,many,TGTGCCAGCAGCCATCTCCGGCTAGACCCTTACAATGAGCAGTTCTTC,CASSHLRLDPYNEQFF
.,TRBJ2-5,TRBV28,many,TGTGCCAGCAGATTATACTCAGCTCAAGAGACCCAGTACTTC,CASRLYSAQETQYF
.,TRBJ1-2,TRBV3-1,many,TGTGCCAGCAGCCAAGAAGCCGTCGGGGCCTATGGCTACACCTTC,CASSQEAVGAYGYTF
TRBD2,TRBJ2-1,TRBV5-1,once,TGCGCCAGCAGCTTGGGGCTAGCGGCTAGCTCCTACAGTGAGCAGTTCTTC,CASSLGLAASSYSEQFF
.,TRBJ1-4,TRBV5-1,few,TGCGCCAGCAGCAGCACAGGGCCCCCTAATGAAAAACTGTTTTTT,CASSSTGPPNEKLFF
.,TRBJ2-4,TRBV6-1,few,TGTGCCAGCAGCAAAGTTAACCGCGGACAAAGCAAAAACATTCAGTACTTC,CASSKVNRGQSKNIQYF
.,TRBJ1-2,TRBV28,many,TGTGCCAGCTGGGGACGGACTAACTATGGCTACACCTTC,CASWGRTNYGYTF
.,TRBJ2-1,TRBV29-1,few,TGCAGCGTAGACGCGACTGGAGAGCAGTTCTTC,CSVDATGEQFF
.,TRBJ2-7,TRBV20-1,many,TGCAGTGCTAGAGTGGCAGGGCCAGCCTACGAGCAGTACTTC,CSARVAGPAYEQYF
.,TRBJ2-7,TRBV7-9,many,TGTGCCAGCAGCTCAAGAGGTGCCGGCCCTTTGGACGAGCAGTACTTC,CASSSRGAGPLDEQYF
TRBD2,TRBJ2-7,TRBV28,many,TGTGCCAGCAGTTTAACTAGCGGGAGATTGCTAACCTACGAGCAGTACTTC,CASSLTSGRLLTYEQYF
.,TRBJ1-1,TRBV18,many,TGTGCCAGCTCACCACTTTCACGAGTTGCTGAAGCTTTCTTT,CASSPLSRVAEAFF
.,TRBJ2-7,TRBV4-1,.,TGCGCCAGCAGCCAAGTTCAAGGGATCTCCCACGAGCAGTACTTC,CASSQVQGISHEQYF
TRBD2,TRBJ2-3,TRBV5-1,many,TGCGCCAGCAGATTTTCTGGGGCGGGAGTGGGCACAGATACGCAGTATTTT,CASRFSGAGVGTDTQYF
.,TRBJ1-4,TRBV30,few,TGTGCCTGGAGTGGGGACGGGGTGTCTTCTAATGAAAAACTGTTTTTT,CAWSGDGVSSNEKLFF